This TCR beta chain is drawn from a study of T cell responses to AZD1222 COVID-19 vaccine. CDR3 length: 15 amino acids. Germline assignment: CDR1 PRHDT and CDR2 FYEKMQ (reference sequence). Trimming took 2 bases from V and 5 from J, leaving 16 bases between them. Sequencing was performed with immunoSEQ multiplex PCR; in TCRdb, only in-frame clones are kept and a portion is missing. The repertoire consists of over 95,000 clones, with approximately 90% occurring once and the leading ten covering 8% to 9.5%. Concerning this clone: Its target is unknown.

Study results and limitations: Samples come after the peak T cell response, not at day 14.

The source is an adult who received the AZD1222 COVID-19 vaccine. The chain carries TRBV13 and TRBJ2-7; the D call may be TRBD1 or TRBD2 (5 bases each). Specimen: peripheral blood, collected 28 days after the second AZD1222 dose. The CDR3 is CASSLNNYEGNEQYF. The CDR3 bases are TGTGCCAGCAGCTTAAATAACTATGAGGGGAACGAGCAGTACTTC.